The source of this T cell receptor beta chain is a study of blood T cells in healthy people across ages. As concerns this clonotype: What it recognizes is unknown.

Study-wide results and limits: Estimates based on one million T cells were treated as lower bounds. It was not known whether donors were CMV positive (a possible confounder of expanded clonotype changes).

Trimming shortened V by 6 bases and J by 0 bases, and 30 bases separated the two germline ends. CDR1 is DFQATT and CDR2 is SNEGSKA in the germline V gene (reference sequence). CDR3 length equals 20 residues. The authors ran a second PCR of roughly 6 to 12 cycles using a sample-barcoded 5' primer and a J-beta primer mix. Every cDNA molecule bore a tag from a template-switch adaptor containing 12 random nucleotides. TCRdb reanalysed the 5' RACE reads using MiXCR and keeps one entry per CDR3 protein. The repertoire includes some 1.4 million distinct CDR3 sequences, 35% to 45% of them detected once, and under 8% sits in the top ten. Drawn from each donor were 9 to 10 milliliters of peripheral blood.

The chain combines TRBV20-1 with TRBJ2-1; D might be TRBD1 (6 bases). The receptor was isolated from a woman aged 18 to 35 in good health. Sequenced material: blood. The CDR3 DNA reads TGCAGTGCCACCTCTTCCCAGGGGCTCGGCGTAATAGGCTCCTACAATGAGCAGTTCTTC. Translating gives CSATSSQGLGVIGSYNEQFF.